A selection of T cell receptor beta chains follows, all from one sample in a study of blood T cell repertoires in COVID-19. Some clones are missing from TCRdb's copy, which holds only in-frame ones; the method was immunoSEQ multiplex PCR. The sample carries some 100,000 clones, 80% to 95% recorded once. The sequenced material came from peripheral blood. These receptors all come from a man between 70 and 80 years old with acute or convalescent COVID-19. Both conserved end residues are part of each CDR3. The order of the fields is D gene, V gene, clone size, J gene, CDR3 DNA, CDR3 protein. A D gene is named only where the DNA matches it firmly. Size is omitted from some rows. Given values are once, few, many or a class for expanded clones.

TRBD2,TRBV4-1,-,TRBJ2-3,TGCGCCAGCAGCCAACTAGCGGTCACAGATACGCAGTATTTT,CASSQLAVTDTQYF
TRBD1,TRBV5-4,-,TRBJ1-5,TGTGCCAGCAGCCGGGGACAGGAGGTTTTTAGCAATCAGCCCCAGCATTTT,CASSRGQEVFSNQPQHF
-,TRBV6-1,-,TRBJ1-5,TGTGCCAGCAGTGAAGCTTGGGGGGGAGTTGGGGGCAATCAGCCCCAGCATTTT,CASSEAWGGVGGNQPQHF
-,TRBV6-5,few,TRBJ1-1,TGTACCGCAGGCCGGGGGAACACTGAAGCTTTCTTT,CTAGRGNTEAFF
TRBD1,TRBV11-2,-,TRBJ2-2,TGTGCCAGCAGCCTGGACAGGGTAGGAACCGGGGAGCTGTTTTTT,CASSLDRVGTGELFF
TRBD1,TRBV2,-,TRBJ2-2,TGTGCCAGCAATTCTGAAGGGGGCTACACCGGGGAGCTGTTTTTT,CASNSEGGYTGELFF
TRBD1,TRBV5-6,-,TRBJ1-6,TGTGCCAGCAGTTCGGGGACAGGGAACTCACCCCTCCACTTT,CASSSGTGNSPLHF
TRBD1,TRBV11-2,few,TRBJ2-7,TGTGCCAGCAGCTCACAGGGGGGATCGTACGAGCAGTACTTC,CASSSQGGSYEQYF
TRBD2,TRBV11-2,-,TRBJ2-7,TGTGCCAGCAGCTTATGGACTAGCGGGAGCTCCTACGAGCAGTACTTC,CASSLWTSGSSYEQYF
-,TRBV19,-,TRBJ1-1,TGTGCCAGTAGTTTGGATCGGGGCACTGAAGCTTTCTTT,CASSLDRGTEAFF